The rows below give T cell receptor beta chains drawn from one sample of a study of shared clonotypes between healthy human individuals. Measured with immunoSEQ multiplex PCR; TCRdb has only the in-frame clones, and not every one. This table has 1,400,000 or so clones, approximately 98.5% appearing once. The sequenced material came from naive CD4+ T cells sorted from blood. The source is a man aged 30 to 39 in good health. The CDR3 runs from the conserved cysteine through the conserved F or W. The D gene is left open where the match is weak. A clone size is listed for some rows: how often the clone was seen (once, few, many), or a class if it is expanded.

j_call: TRBJ2-7
clone_size: once
v_call: TRBV7-2
d_call: TRBD2
cdr3_nt: TGTGCCAGCAGCTCAGCGGGAGGGCCCTACGAGCAGTACTTC
cdr3_aa: CASSSAGGPYEQYF

j_call: TRBJ1-2
clone_size: .
v_call: TRBV19
d_call: TRBD1
cdr3_nt: TGTGCCAGCGGGACAGGGTCCTCCCAATCTGGCTACACCTTC
cdr3_aa: CASGTGSSQSGYTF

j_call: TRBJ2-7
clone_size: .
v_call: TRBV5-6
d_call: .
cdr3_nt: TGTGCCAGCAGCTTCCAGTACAAACCGTACGAGCAGTACTTC
cdr3_aa: CASSFQYKPYEQYF

j_call: TRBJ2-2
clone_size: .
v_call: TRBV14
d_call: .
cdr3_nt: TGTGCCAGCAGCCACAAGGCGGGACATTACACCGGGGAGCTGTTTTTT
cdr3_aa: CASSHKAGHYTGELFF

j_call: TRBJ2-7
clone_size: .
v_call: TRBV18
d_call: .
cdr3_nt: TGTGCCAGCTCACTTTTACAGGGAGCTACCTACGAGCAGTACTTC
cdr3_aa: CASSLLQGATYEQYF

j_call: TRBJ2-7
clone_size: .
v_call: TRBV7-2
d_call: TRBD2
cdr3_nt: TGTGCCAGCAGCATACCGGATAGCGGGAGGTACGAGCAGTACTTC
cdr3_aa: CASSIPDSGRYEQYF

j_call: TRBJ2-5
clone_size: .
v_call: TRBV18
d_call: TRBD1
cdr3_nt: TGTGCCAGCTCACCAGAGGGGACAGGGGGGACCCAGTACTTC
cdr3_aa: CASSPEGTGGTQYF

j_call: TRBJ1-1
clone_size: .
v_call: TRBV6-5
d_call: .
cdr3_nt: TGTGCCAGCAGTTACTCTTGGGGGGGCACTGAAGCTTTCTTT
cdr3_aa: CASSYSWGGTEAFF

j_call: TRBJ2-1
clone_size: .
v_call: TRBV5-5
d_call: .
cdr3_nt: TGTGCCAGCAGCTTGGCCGGGATCTATGAGCAGTTCTTC
cdr3_aa: CASSLAGIYEQFF

j_call: TRBJ2-7
clone_size: .
v_call: TRBV28
d_call: .
cdr3_nt: TGTGCCAGCAGTTTAATAGCCGGACAAGCCTACGAGCAGTACTTC
cdr3_aa: CASSLIAGQAYEQYF

j_call: TRBJ2-3
clone_size: .
v_call: TRBV2
d_call: TRBD1
cdr3_nt: TGTGCCAGCAGGGGGCCGGGACAGGGGGGACCAGATACGCAGTATTTT
cdr3_aa: CASRGPGQGGPDTQYF

j_call: TRBJ2-5
clone_size: .
v_call: TRBV20-1
d_call: .
cdr3_nt: TGCAGTGCTAGAGATTTTGGATTCCAGTACTTC
cdr3_aa: CSARDFGFQYF